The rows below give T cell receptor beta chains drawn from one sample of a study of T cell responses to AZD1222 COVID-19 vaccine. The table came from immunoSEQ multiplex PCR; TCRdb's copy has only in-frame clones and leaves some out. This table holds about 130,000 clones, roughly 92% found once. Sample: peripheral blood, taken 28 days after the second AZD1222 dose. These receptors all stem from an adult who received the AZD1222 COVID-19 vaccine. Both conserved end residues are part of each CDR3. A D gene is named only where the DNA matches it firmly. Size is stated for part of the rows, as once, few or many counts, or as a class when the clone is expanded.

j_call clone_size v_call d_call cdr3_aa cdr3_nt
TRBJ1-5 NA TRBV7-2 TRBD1 CASSPRTGDSNQPQHF TGTGCCAGCAGCCCCCGGACAGGGGATAGCAATCAGCCCCAGCATTTT
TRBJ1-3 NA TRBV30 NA CAWSDGGAGNTIYF TGTGCCTGGAGTGATGGGGGGGCTGGAAACACCATATATTTT
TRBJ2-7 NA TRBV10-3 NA CAISESTEGYEQYF TGTGCCATCAGTGAGTCGACAGAAGGGTACGAGCAGTACTTC
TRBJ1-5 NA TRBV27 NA CASRRYSNQPQHF TGTGCCAGCAGACGCTATAGCAATCAGCCCCAGCATTTT
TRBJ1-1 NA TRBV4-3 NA CASSQGTRQANTEAFF TGCGCCAGCAGCCAAGGAACACGACAGGCGAACACTGAAGCTTTCTTT
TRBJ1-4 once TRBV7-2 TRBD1 CASSRRDRGRNEKLFF TGTGCCAGCAGCCGTAGAGACAGGGGACGTAATGAAAAACTGTTTTTT
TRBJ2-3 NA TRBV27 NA CASSYRRGTDTQYF TGTGCCAGCAGTTACCGGAGGGGCACAGATACGCAGTATTTT
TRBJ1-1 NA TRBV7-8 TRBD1 CASSWGQGIRNTEAFF TGTGCCAGCAGCTGGGGACAGGGGATAAGGAACACTGAAGCTTTCTTT
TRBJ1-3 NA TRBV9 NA CASSARTGISGNTIYF TGTGCCAGCAGCGCCAGGACGGGGATCTCTGGAAACACCATATATTTT
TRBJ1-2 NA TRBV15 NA CATSSGNYGYTF TGTGCCACCAGCTCGGGGAACTATGGCTACACCTTC
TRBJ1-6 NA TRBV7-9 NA CASKESSYNSPLHF TGTGCCAGCAAGGAGAGCTCCTATAATTCACCCCTCCACTTT
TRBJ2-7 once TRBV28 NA CASSTPQVYQQYF TGTGCCAGCAGCACCCCTCAGGTCTACCAGCAGTACTTC
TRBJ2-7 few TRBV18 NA CASSPGKVNYEQYF TGTGCCAGCTCACCTGGGAAGGTAAACTACGAGCAGTACTTC
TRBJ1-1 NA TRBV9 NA CASSAYAGTNSEAFF TGTGCCAGCAGCGCCTATGCCGGGACAAACTCTGAAGCTTTCTTT
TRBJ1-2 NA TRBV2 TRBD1 CASSPRNRGHSYGYTF TGTGCCAGCTCACCCCGGAACAGGGGGCATAGCTATGGCTACACCTTC
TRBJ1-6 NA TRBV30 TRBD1 CAWSAGQLNSPLHF TGTGCCTGGAGTGCGGGACAGCTGAATTCACCCCTCCACTTT
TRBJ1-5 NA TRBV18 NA CASSSPVGDQPQHF TGTGCCAGCTCAAGTCCGGTCGGGGATCAGCCCCAGCATTTT
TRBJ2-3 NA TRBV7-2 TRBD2 CASSFGGGSTDTQYF TGTGCCAGCAGCTTCGGCGGGGGTAGCACAGATACGCAGTATTTT
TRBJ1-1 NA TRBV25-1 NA CASSESGGLNTEAFF TGTGCCAGCAGTGAGTCTGGGGGCCTGAACACTGAAGCTTTCTTT
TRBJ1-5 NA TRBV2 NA CASTGTGRTQPQHF TGTGCCAGCACCGGGACCGGGCGGACTCAGCCCCAGCATTTT
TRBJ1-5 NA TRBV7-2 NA CASSLEGVANQPQHF TGTGCCAGCAGCTTAGAGGGAGTCGCCAATCAGCCCCAGCATTTT
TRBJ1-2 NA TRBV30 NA CAWRSGSKDGYTF TGTGCCTGGAGGTCAGGGAGCAAAGATGGCTACACCTTC
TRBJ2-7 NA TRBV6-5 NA CASTLTANEQYF TGTGCCAGCACCCTGACAGCAAACGAGCAGTACTTC
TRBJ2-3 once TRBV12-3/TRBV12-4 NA CASSLAGLDTQYF TGTGCCAGCAGTTTAGCGGGGTTAGATACGCAGTATTTT
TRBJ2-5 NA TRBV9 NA CASSVLVGETQYF TGTGCCAGCAGCGTTTTAGTAGGGGAGACCCAGTACTTC
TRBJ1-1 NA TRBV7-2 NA CASSLEGDTEAFF TGTGCCAGCAGCTTGGAGGGGGACACTGAGGCTTTCTTT
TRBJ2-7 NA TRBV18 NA CASSTGGQSTYEQYF TGTGCCAGCTCGACCGGGGGCCAATCCACCTACGAGCAGTACTTC
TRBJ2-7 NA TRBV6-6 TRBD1 CASSPGTGGQQYF TGTGCCAGCAGTCCCGGGACAGGGGGCCAGCAGTACTTC
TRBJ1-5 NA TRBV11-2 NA CASSPTAYQPQHF TGTGCCAGCAGCCCAACAGCGTATCAGCCCCAGCATTTT
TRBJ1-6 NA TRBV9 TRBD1 CASSPSGTGDSPLHF TGTGCCAGCAGCCCCTCCGGGACAGGGGATTCACCCCTCCACTTT
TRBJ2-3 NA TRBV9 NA CASSVRGKDTQYF TGTGCCAGCAGCGTGAGAGGGAAAGATACGCAGTATTTT
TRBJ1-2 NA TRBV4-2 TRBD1 CASSQVVGDRRGYTF TGTGCCAGCAGCCAAGTCGTTGGGGACAGGCGCGGCTACACCTTC
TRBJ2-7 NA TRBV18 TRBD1 CASSSSTGASYEQYF TGTGCCAGCTCATCCTCGACAGGGGCGTCCTACGAGCAGTACTTC
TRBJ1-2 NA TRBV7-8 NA CASSLDRGYGYTF TGTGCCAGCAGCTTAGATCGGGGCTATGGCTACACCTTC
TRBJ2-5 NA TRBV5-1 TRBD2 CASSLGLAVETQYF TGCGCCAGCAGCTTGGGACTAGCTGTAGAGACCCAGTACTTC
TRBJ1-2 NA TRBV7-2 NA CASSLERAGYGYTF TGTGCCAGCAGCTTAGAAAGGGCAGGGTATGGCTACACCTTC
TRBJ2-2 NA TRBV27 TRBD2 CASRGLAGTGELFF TGTGCCAGCAGGGGACTAGCGGGAACCGGGGAGCTGTTTTTT
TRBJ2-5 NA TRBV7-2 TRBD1 CASSLRTGLQETQYF TGTGCCAGCAGCCTAAGGACAGGGCTCCAAGAGACCCAGTACTTC
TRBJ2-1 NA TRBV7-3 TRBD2 CASSPQVAGGNEQFF TGTGCCAGCAGCCCCCAGGTAGCGGGAGGTAATGAGCAGTTCTTC
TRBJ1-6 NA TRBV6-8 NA CARVHLYNSPLHF TGTGCCAGAGTCCACTTATATAATTCACCCCTCCACTTT
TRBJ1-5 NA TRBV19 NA CASSNYMLGMLSNQPQHF TGTGCCAGTAGTAACTACATGCTGGGAATGCTAAGCAATCAGCCCCAGCATTTT
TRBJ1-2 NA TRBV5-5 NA CASSLPGANYGYTF TGTGCCAGCAGCTTACCAGGGGCTAACTATGGCTACACCTTC
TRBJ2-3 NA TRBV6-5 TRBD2 CASRRTRTTDTQYF TGTGCCAGCAGGCGGACTAGAACCACAGATACGCAGTATTTT
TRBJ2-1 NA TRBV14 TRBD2 CASSPGLVRNDEQFF TGTGCCAGCAGCCCCGGACTAGTTCGTAACGATGAGCAGTTCTTC
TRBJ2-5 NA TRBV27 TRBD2 CASSLSAPLSGRRMETQYF TGTGCCAGCAGTTTATCCGCTCCCCTTAGCGGGAGGCGTATGGAGACCCAGTACTTC
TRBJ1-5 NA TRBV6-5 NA CASNPVGSNQPQHF TGTGCCAGCAATCCGGTTGGATCGAATCAGCCCCAGCATTTT
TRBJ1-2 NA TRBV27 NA CASSSAGSVFGYTF TGTGCCAGCAGTTCGGCAGGATCCGTATTTGGCTACACCTTC
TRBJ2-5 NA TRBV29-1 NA CSVGFNQETQYF TGCAGCGTTGGATTTAACCAAGAGACCCAGTACTTC